These 5 T cell receptor beta chains were all obtained from the same sample, sequenced in a study of control samples from healthy donors and cancer patients. Clones were read by immunoSEQ multiplex PCR, and TCRdb kept only the in-frame ones, dropping some. The sample has about 120,000 clones, approximately 90% seen once; the top ten hold less than 4%. The sequencing sample was made of PBMCs. The receptors originated from a woman aged 60 to 75 with lung cancer.

This clone was picked up a small number of times. This rearrangement joins TRBV27 to TRBJ1-3; D remains unclear. The germline V gene encodes CDR1 MNHEY and CDR2 SMNVEV (reference sequence). V gave up 2 bases and J gave up 8 bases, with 13 bases separating them. The CDR3 loop spans 14 amino acids. The DNA for the CDR3 is TGTGCCAGCAGTTTACGGCCTACCGGGGACACCATATATTTT. Its protein is CASSLRPTGDTIYF.

The V gene is TRBV3-1 (or the pseudogene TRBV3-2), the J gene TRBJ2-7, with D perhaps TRBD1 or TRBD2 (5 bases each). The CDR3 totals 14 residues. Trimming took 4 bases from V and 6 from J, leaving 16 bases between them. Germline CDR1 and CDR2: LGHDT and YNNKEL (reference sequence). In nucleotides, the CDR3 is TGTGCCAGCAGCCGAAAGAGGGGAACCATCGAGCAGTACTTC. This translates into CASSRKRGTIEQYF.

V gene TRBV2 combines with J gene TRBJ2-1; D may be TRBD2 (6 bases). Germline values: CDR1 SNHLY, CDR2 FYNNEI. CDR3 size: 18 residues. V gave up 7 bases and J gave up 4 bases, with 26 bases separating them. The DNA of the CDR3 is TGTGCCAGCACCCCGGAGGGTCTGACCGGGAGTGGTTACAATGAGCAGTTCTTC. Protein product: CASTPEGLTGSGYNEQFF.

V is TRBV18 and J is TRBJ1-3; D not resolved. The ends were cut back, 0 bases at V and 0 bases at J, with 6 bases in the middle. The CDR3 loop spans 15 amino acids. Germline CDR1 is KGHSH and CDR2 is LQKENI. The CDR3 DNA reads TGTGCCAGCTCACCACCAAGTGGCTCTGGAAACACCATATATTTT. Protein: CASSPPSGSGNTIYF.

This chain uses TRBV5-1 with TRBJ1-2; the D is unclear. The CDR3 extends over 14 amino acids. V lost 4 bases and J lost 7, with 17 bases in between. Looked up from germline, CDR1 is SGHRS and CDR2 is YFSETQ. CDR3 in DNA: TGCGCCAGCAGCCCATTACCGGAAGGAACTGGCTACACCTTC. Amino acids: CASSPLPEGTGYTF.